The present T cell receptor beta chain was sequenced within a study of blood T cells in healthy people across ages. In the study overall: About one barcoded beta molecule was captured per two T cells (by template switching). Whole-study results and caveats: Both higher diversity and more naive CD4+ cells marked long-lived donors when set against aged donors. Roughly linear declines in TCR beta diversity per million T cells occurred with age.

Combining a sample-barcoded 5' primer with a J-beta primer mix, a second PCR ran for about 7 to 12 cycles. TCRdb reprocessed the 5' RACE reads via MiXCR and lists one record per CDR3 protein. The table shows about 730,000 distinct CDR3 sequences, with roughly two fifths occurring only once. A single count supports this clonotype. Its specificity is not known. The sample was blood. The TCR was taken from a woman aged 60-75 years in good health.

The CDR3 coding sequence is TGTGCCAGCAGTTCCCTAGCGGGAGTAGATTACGAGCAGTTCTTC. It specifies CASSSLAGVDYEQFF. The rearrangement links TRBV6-5 to TRBJ2-1, with 10 positions matching TRBD2. J was trimmed by 10 bases and V by 4 bases; bases with no gene match: 10. This CDR3 is built from 15 residues. The V gene's germline CDR1 is MNHEY and CDR2 SVGAGI.